One and the same sample provided the 4 T cell receptor beta chains below, sequenced in a study of patients and donors after allogeneic stem cell transplantation. TCRdb re-derived calls from the RT-PCR reads in MiXCR, one entry per CDR3 protein. The sample includes approximately 200,000 distinct CDR3 sequences, 35% to 50% of them seen just once. The specimen sequenced was blood, either unsorted or a sorted T cell fraction (not recorded which). These receptors were taken from a human donor who was either an allogeneic HSCT recipient or a stem cell or donor lymphocyte infusion donor (not recorded which). It is not recorded whose cells these are; they may come from a transplant donor.

In DNA form, the CDR3 reads TGTGCCAGCGGTAGCAATCAGCCCCAGCATTTT. Amino acids: CASGSNQPQHF. This chain joins TRBV27 and TRBJ1-5; D gene uncertain. The V end lost 8 bases, the J end lost 0 bases, and 2 bases lay between the germline ends. Germline V gene data show CDR1 as MNHEY and CDR2 as SMNVEV (reference sequence). This CDR3 comprises 11 residues.

V is TRBV4-2 and J is TRBJ1-2; D unclear. The CDR3 sequence is 13 residues long. The V end lost 1 base, the J end lost 2 bases, and 5 bases lay between the germline ends. Germline V gene sequence: CDR1 LGHNA, CDR2 YNFKEQ. The CDR3 reads CASSQGENYGYTF. The DNA for the CDR3 is TGTGCCAGCAGCCAAGGGGAGAACTATGGCTACACCTTC.

This clonotype occurred a few times. The CDR3 DNA reads TGTGCCAGCAGGTCCGGGACAGGCCTTAACTATGGCTACACCTTC. This codes for CASRSGTGLNYGYTF. The chain links TRBV28 to TRBJ1-2; 8 bases map to TRBD1. The J segment lost 1 base and the V segment lost 6 bases, leaving 7 bases of the junction unmatched. The CDR3 covers 15 residues. Germline CDR1 and CDR2: MDHEN and SYDVKM.

This sequence joins TRBV7-6 and TRBJ2-7; 10 nucleotides line up with TRBD1. Germline assignment: CDR1 SGHVS and CDR2 FNYEAQ. The CDR3 covers 14 residues. With 5 bases clipped from V and 5 bases from J, the junction kept 6 bases outside the gene matches. In DNA form, the CDR3 reads TGTGCCAGCAGCCCGGGACAGGGGTTCAACGAGCAGTACTTC. Its translation: CASSPGQGFNEQYF.